The 8 T cell receptor beta chains given below trace back to one sample, sequenced in a study of T cells in Graves' hyperthyroidism and ophthalmopathy. There were TCR beta CDR3 regions amplified from RNA transcripts. In the first-round RT-PCR of the TCR CDR3, the HTBI primer set was used. TCRdb called the multiplex PCR reads again in MiXCR, with one record for every CDR3 protein. The table includes hundreds of thousands of distinct CDR3 sequences, about a sixth detected once. The specimen sequenced was blood. All receptors derive from a woman between 18 and 29 years old with Graves' ophthalmopathy.

This clonotype was found a few times. V is TRBV4-1 and J is TRBJ1-2; 9 nucleotides agree with TRBD1. Germline CDR1 MGHRA, CDR2 YSYEKL. CDR3 length equals 18 residues. V lost 4 bases, J lost 4 bases, and 16 bases stayed unmatched. CDR3 residues: CASSRGAGTGSPTYGYTF. CDR3 bases: TGCGCCAGCAGCCGAGGAGCTGGGACAGGGTCCCCCACCTATGGCTACACCTTC.

This chain joins TRBV10-2 and TRBJ2-1, with 7 bases matching TRBD2. This CDR3 contains 14 residues. The V gene end was trimmed by 3 bases and the J gene end by 8 bases; junction bases not matched to a gene: 7. Germline V CDR1 and CDR2: WSHSY, SAAADI. CDR3 protein: CASSEVAGLYEQFF. Written as DNA, the CDR3 is TGCGCCAGCAGTGAAGTAGCGGGTCTGTATGAGCAGTTCTTC.

This clonotype was observed many times. The V gene is TRBV11-2, the J gene TRBJ2-3, with D possibly TRBD2 on 5 matching bases. From germline, CDR1 is SGHAT and CDR2 FQNNGV. The ends were cut back, 2 bases at V and 2 bases at J, with 14 bases in the middle. The CDR3 is 16 amino acids. The CDR3 here is CASSLRVARVTDTQYF. The CDR3 DNA reads as TGTGCCAGCAGCTTACGGGTAGCGAGGGTCACAGATACGCAGTATTTT.

This clonotype has at least ten counts. The CDR3 DNA sequence: TGTGCCTGGAGTGTACGGGCGGGAGGCGCAGGTACGCAGTATTTT. This codes for CAWSVRAGGAGTQYF. This sequence joins TRBV30 and TRBJ2-3; 8 nucleotides align to TRBD2. CDR1 and CDR2 (germline): GTSNPN, SVGIG (reference sequence). J gave up 8 bases and V 0 bases, and 10 bases lay outside the gene matches. The CDR3 consists of 15 residues.

In its sample, this clonotype was seen a few times. This sequence joins TRBV15 and TRBJ2-5; D might be TRBD1 (5 bases). The CDR3 spans 15 residues. Trimming took 0 bases from V and 0 from J, leaving 8 bases between them. Germline CDR1 and CDR2: LNHNV and YYDKDF (reference sequence). The CDR3 loop is CATSRDKGYQETQYF. CDR3 DNA sequence: TGTGCCACCAGCAGAGATAAGGGGTACCAAGAGACCCAGTACTTC.

Many counts were recorded for this clonotype. CDR3 loop: CASSPGLAFSYEQYF. CDR3 DNA: TGTGCCAGCAGCCCGGGACTAGCGTTCTCCTACGAGCAGTACTTC. The V and J genes are TRBV13 and TRBJ2-7, with 10 positions matching TRBD2. J gave up 0 bases and V 5 bases, and 4 bases lay outside the gene matches. CDR3 length: 15 amino acids. Germline loops: CDR1 PRHDT, CDR2 FYEKMQ (reference sequence).

V and J are TRBV6-1 and TRBJ2-6; possibly TRBD1 or TRBD2 for D (5 bases each). From germline, CDR1 is MNHNS and CDR2 SASEGT. The CDR3 length is 15 residues. V gave up 4 bases and J gave up 0 bases, with 7 bases separating them. For the CDR3, the DNA is TGTGCCAGCAGTGGGGGGTTCTCTGGGGCCAACGTCCTGACTTTC. Translating gives CASSGGFSGANVLTF.

The chain is built from TRBV7-6 and TRBJ2-7; TRBD1 agrees at 7 bases. The CDR3 totals 15 residues. V lost 5 bases and J lost 4; bases outside the gene matches: 11. Germline-derived CDR1 and CDR2 are SGHVS and FNYEAQ. DNA for the CDR3: TGTGCCAGCAGCAAAGGTACAGGGGCAGCTTACGAGCAGTACTTC. Its protein product is CASSKGTGAAYEQYF.